The 27 T cell receptor beta chains listed next were all sequenced from one sample in a study of T cells in narcolepsy. The method was immunoSEQ multiplex PCR; TCRdb's version includes in-frame clones alone and lacks a portion of them. The sample records tens of thousands of clones, under 85% being singletons. Sample: CD45RA- memory CD4+ T cells from PBMCs. These TCRs come from a human donor with narcolepsy.

This chain links TRBV30 with TRBJ1-2; unclear D gene. The germline V gene has CDR1 GTSNPN and CDR2 SVGIG (reference sequence). V was pared by 5 bases and J by 4 bases, with 14 bases between. The CDR3 runs to 13 residues. The CDR3 protein is CAWAGVKGYGYTF. The CDR3 DNA reads as TGTGCCTGGGCGGGTGTCAAGGGCTATGGCTACACCTTC.

This chain's CDR3 is CASKSRGQNEQYF. As DNA, the CDR3 is TGTGCCAGTAAGAGCAGGGGGCAGAACGAGCAGTACTTC. The rearrangement joins TRBV19 to TRBJ2-7, with TRBD1 matching over 8 bases. In germline, CDR1 is LNHDA, CDR2 SQIVND (reference sequence). The CDR3 has 13 amino acids. With V trimmed by 7 bases and J by 5 bases, 7 bases remained unmatched.

This clone is categorized as medium-sized (0.01 to 0.1%). In the same sample, other DNA sequences code for this CDR3. V is TRBV30 and J is TRBJ2-7; no reliable D call. The CDR3 is 12 amino acids. In germline, CDR1 is GTSNPN, CDR2 SVGIG (reference sequence). Trimming pared 4 bases from V and 2 bases from J, leaving 9 bases between. The CDR3 DNA follows: TGTGCCTGGAAACAAGGAACCTACGAGCAGTACTTC. Translating gives CAWKQGTYEQYF.

The chain uses TRBV28 and TRBJ1-4; the D gene is possibly TRBD1 (6 bases). Trimming pared 5 bases from V and 8 bases from J, leaving 15 bases between. The CDR3 covers 14 residues. The germline gives CDR1 MDHEN, CDR2 SYDVKM. CDR3 sequence (DNA): TGTGCCAGCAGTCCCCGTGGGGGCGCGGAAAAACTGTTTTTT. Protein product: CASSPRGGAEKLFF.

V gene TRBV5-8 combines with J gene TRBJ1-2; TRBD1 matches at 8 bases. The trim removed 0 bases at V and 7 bases at J, leaving 8 bases unmatched. The CDR3 has 15 amino acids. Germline CDR1 reads SGHTS; CDR2 reads YDEGEE. This CDR3 reads CASSLAGGGFPGYTF. For the CDR3, the DNA is TGTGCCAGCAGCTTGGCAGGGGGCGGTTTTCCTGGCTACACCTTC.

This clone has only one observation. The chain joins TRBV7-2 to TRBJ2-5, with a weak D call TRBD1 (5 bases). This CDR3 has 13 residues. V shed 3 bases and J shed 4 bases, with 9 bases lying between them. Germline assignment: CDR1 SGHTA and CDR2 FQGNSA. The CDR3 is CASSLVRAETQYF. DNA for the CDR3: TGTGCCAGCAGCTTGGTCAGGGCAGAGACCCAGTACTTC.

The chain combines TRBV7-2 with TRBJ2-1, with D uncertain. Trimming pared 1 base from V and 4 bases from J, leaving 5 bases between. CDR1 is SGHTA, CDR2 FQGNSA, per germline. This CDR3 spans 13 amino acids. CDR3 protein: CASSLVAYNEQFF. Here the CDR3 DNA reads TGTGCCAGCAGCTTAGTGGCTTACAATGAGCAGTTCTTC.

The chain uses TRBV28 and TRBJ1-2; perhaps TRBD1 as D (6 bases). The CDR3 contains 14 residues. Trimming cost V 9 bases and J 0 bases, with 14 bases left between them. Germline V gene sequence: CDR1 MDHEN, CDR2 SYDVKM. The CDR3 sequence: CASVGGGSNYGYTF. CDR3 DNA sequence: TGTGCCAGTGTGGGGGGCGGGTCTAACTATGGCTACACCTTC.

The chain uses TRBV10-3 and TRBJ2-7; 9 nucleotides align to TRBD2. Germline V gives CDR1 ENHRY, CDR2 SYGVKD. The length of the CDR3 is 14 residues. V trimming: 8 bases; J trimming: 2 bases; junction bases outside the gene matches: 7. The CDR3 DNA reads as TGTGCCATCCGTCGGACTAGCGAGGCCTACGAGCAGTACTTC. The encoded protein is CAIRRTSEAYEQYF.

In DNA, the CDR3 is TGTGCCAGCAGCGTAGGGTCGGGGGGGAACAATGAGCAGTTCTTC. This translates into CASSVGSGGNNEQFF. The chain has TRBV9 and TRBJ2-1, with TRBD2 identical over 8 bases. The CDR3 length is 15 residues. After removal of 0 bases from V and 5 bases from J, the junction contained 4 bases not matched to a gene. Per the germline V gene, CDR1 is SGDLS and CDR2 is YYNGEE.

The chain is built from TRBV11-3 and TRBJ1-1; D is unresolved. V shed 7 bases and J shed 0 bases, with 9 bases lying between them. The CDR3 covers 13 residues. CDR1 SGHNT and CDR2 YENEEA come from the germline V gene. The CDR3 spells CASTNYMNTEAFF. CDR3 nucleotides: TGTGCCAGCACCAATTATATGAACACTGAAGCTTTCTTT.

CDR3 sequence reads: CAAGRTVDGYTF. In DNA form, the CDR3 reads TGTGCCGCCGGCCGGACGGTAGACGGCTACACCTTC. The V call is TRBV6-6, the J call TRBJ1-2; D not resolved. CDR1 is MNHNY, CDR2 SVGAGI, per germline (reference sequence). The CDR3 spans 12 residues. V dropped 11 bases and J dropped 8 bases, with 18 bases sitting between them.

This sequence joins TRBV28 and TRBJ1-2; 9 nucleotides agree with TRBD1. Germline V gene lookup returns CDR1 MDHEN and CDR2 SYDVKM. The ends lost 4 bases at V and 8 bases at J; junction bases unmatched: 2. CDR3 length equals 12 residues. CDR3 residues: CASSWTGVGYTF. For the CDR3, the DNA is TGTGCCAGCAGTTGGACAGGGGTCGGCTACACCTTC.

The CDR3 sequence is CASSPPPGTYEQYF. CDR3 bases: TGTGCCAGCAGCCCCCCGCCAGGGACCTACGAGCAGTACTTC. The rearrangement uses TRBV11-1 and TRBJ2-5; TRBD1 might be the D (5 bases). The end of the DNA fits TRBJ2-7 better, so the J call may be wrong. This CDR3 has 14 amino acids. Germline V gene data show CDR1 as SGHAT and CDR2 as FQDESV (reference sequence).

On this clone itself: Germline is not matched at one junction end, which may reflect a read error. The rearrangement uses TRBV15 and TRBJ1-5; 9 bases align to TRBD1. CDR3 length: 16 amino acids. From germline, CDR1 is LNHNV and CDR2 YYDKDF (reference sequence). CDR3: CATSGDQDRGIQPQHF. The CDR3 DNA sequence: TGTGCCACCAGCGGAGATCAGGACAGGGGCATTCAGCCCCAGCATTTT.

V is TRBV5-1 and J is TRBJ2-6; D possibly matches TRBD1 or TRBD2 (6 bases each). V was pared by 2 bases and J by 2 bases, with 14 bases between. CDR3 size: 17 residues. Per the germline V gene, CDR1 is SGHRS and CDR2 is YFSETQ. In nucleotides, the CDR3 is TGCGCCAGCAGCTTCAATCCCGGGGGCGCTGGGGCCAACGTCCTGACTTTC. The encoded protein is CASSFNPGGAGANVLTF.

This chain joins TRBV6-6 and TRBJ2-7, with a tentative D call TRBD1 (6 bases). The CDR3 totals 11 residues. The V gene's germline CDR1 is MNHNY and CDR2 SVGAGI (reference sequence). V was pared by 6 bases and J by 7 bases, with 10 bases between. CDR3 DNA: TGTGCCAGCAGGAAGGGGGATGAGCAGTACTTC. This codes for CASRKGDEQYF.

The V call is TRBV27, the J call TRBJ2-1; the match to TRBD1 covers 11 bases. J was trimmed by 6 bases and V by 6 bases; bases with no gene match: 4. CDR1 and CDR2 from the germline V gene are MNHEY and SMNVEV (reference sequence). The CDR3 consists of 14 residues. The chain's CDR3 is CASSQGTGGNEQFF. The CDR3 DNA follows: TGTGCCAGCAGCCAAGGGACAGGGGGCAATGAGCAGTTCTTC.

In DNA form, the CDR3 reads TGTGCCAGCACCAGGGACAGGGGGAGTGGCTACACCTTC. It codes for CASTRDRGSGYTF. The rearrangement links TRBV6-5 to TRBJ1-2, with 11 bases fitting TRBD1. J gave up 7 bases and V 7 bases, and 5 bases lay outside the gene matches. There are 13 residues in the CDR3. Looked up from germline, CDR1 is MNHEY and CDR2 is SVGAGI.

The chain combines TRBV6-5 with TRBJ2-3; the D gene is possibly TRBD2 (5 bases). V lost 0 bases and J 2 bases, leaving 9 bases between the germline ends. This CDR3 has 15 amino acids. CDR1 and CDR2 from the germline V gene are MNHEY and SVGAGI. CDR3 sequence (DNA): TGTGCCAGCAGTTACTCGACGGGGTACACAGATACGCAGTATTTT. Its protein product is CASSYSTGYTDTQYF.

This clone was seen only a few times. The chain joins TRBV6-6 to TRBJ1-4; unclear D gene. CDR3 length: 14 residues. Trimming took off 4 bases at V and 6 bases at J, with 12 bases between the two ends. The germline V gene encodes CDR1 MNHNY and CDR2 SVGAGI (reference sequence). The CDR3 spells CASSSPGLHEKLFF. In DNA form, the CDR3 reads TGTGCCAGCAGTTCCCCGGGTCTGCATGAAAAACTGTTTTTT.

The rearrangement joins TRBV7-8 to TRBJ1-3; 7 bases fit TRBD1. Looked up from germline, CDR1 is SGHVS and CDR2 is FQNEAQ. This CDR3 region has 17 residues. Trimming cost V 3 bases and J 0 bases; bases outside gene matches: 8. The CDR3, as DNA: TGTGCCAGCAGCTTGTGGACAGGCCACAGCTCTGGAAACACCATATATTTT. Its translation is CASSLWTGHSSGNTIYF.

The sample holds a few counts of this clone. The chain recombines TRBV7-9 with TRBJ1-2; D gene ambiguous. Germline CDR1 and CDR2: SEHNR and FQNEAQ (reference sequence). There are 13 residues in the CDR3. The V end lost 1 base, the J end lost 6 bases, and 9 bases lay between the germline ends. In DNA form, the CDR3 reads TGTGCCAGCAGCTTAGAAGGGCGGGATGGCTACACCTTC. Its translation is CASSLEGRDGYTF.

This chain uses TRBV7-2 with TRBJ2-3, with D uncertain. Per germline, CDR1 SGHTA and CDR2 FQGNSA. The CDR3 sequence is 14 residues long. The V and J ends lost 5 bases and 3 bases respectively, with 12 bases between them. The CDR3 DNA reads TGTGCCAGCAGCCCGATGAGAGTGACAGATACGCAGTATTTT. This encodes CASSPMRVTDTQYF.

This clone was observed a single time. The rearrangement links TRBV5-4 to TRBJ2-3; TRBD2 is a possible D gene (5 bases). Looked up from germline, CDR1 is SGHNT and CDR2 is YYREEE (reference sequence). Deletions cut 0 bases from V and 7 bases from J, with 15 bases between. CDR3 length: 15 amino acids. The CDR3 DNA reads TGTGCCAGCAGCTTGGATTCCGAGGGCGCAAATACGCAGTATTTT. Its translation: CASSLDSEGANTQYF.

V is TRBV18 and J is TRBJ1-1, with D tentatively TRBD1 (5 bases). Germline assignment: CDR1 KGHSH and CDR2 LQKENI. This CDR3 contains 15 residues. V lost 6 bases and J 4 bases, leaving 18 bases between the germline ends. In DNA form, the CDR3 reads TGTGCCAGCTCCCGAGGGGCAGGGTGGGGCACTGAAGCTTTCTTT. It translates to CASSRGAGWGTEAFF.

The chain employs TRBV5-1 and TRBJ2-7, with 8 bases lining up with TRBD2. CDR1 is SGHRS and CDR2 is YFSETQ in the germline V gene. V trimming: 4 bases; J trimming: 0 bases; junction bases outside the gene matches: 12. The length of the CDR3 is 17 residues. The CDR3 here is CASSPRSSGGISYEQYF. In DNA, the CDR3 is TGCGCCAGCAGCCCGCGGAGCAGCGGGGGAATCTCCTACGAGCAGTACTTC. Looking up the rest from reference TRBV5-1 and TRBJ2-7 gives the full variable domain: KAGVTQTPRYLIKTRGQQVTLSCSPISGHRSVSWYQQTPGQGLQFLFEYFSETQRNKGNFPGRFSGRQFSNSRSEMNVSTLELGDSALYLCASSPRSSGGISYEQYFGPGTRLTVT.